The 27 T cell receptor beta chains below all came from one sample that was sequenced in a study of T-cell memory formation after mild COVID-19. From the 5' RACE reads, TCRdb called clonotypes with MiXCR, one entry per CDR3 protein. The sample has 110,000 to 150,000 distinct CDR3 sequences, 25% seen once. The source material was PBMCs or a T cell subset sorted from them (not recorded which). The receptors were gathered from an adult woman who had mild COVID-19 (a few samples of this study predate the infection). Cell type and time point are not known.

V usage is TRBV6-6 and J usage is TRBJ1-5; no clear D. The ends were cut back, 6 bases at V and 0 bases at J, with 15 bases in the middle. CDR3 length: 16 residues. Looked up from germline, CDR1 is MNHNY and CDR2 is SVGAGI (reference sequence). The DNA of the CDR3 is TGTGCCAGCAGCTTTTCCGGGAGTTATAGCAATCAGCCCCAGCATTTT. The encoded protein is CASSFSGSYSNQPQHF.

This clonotype was counted a few times. The rearrangement links TRBV7-9 to TRBJ1-1; TRBD1 matches 9 bases. J was trimmed by 3 bases and V by 5 bases; bases with no gene match: 7. The CDR3 extends over 15 amino acids. Germline V gene data show CDR1 as SEHNR and CDR2 as FQNEAQ (reference sequence). The CDR3 nucleotides are TGTGCCAGCAGCGCTGTGGACAGGGGCCACACTGAAGCTTTCTTT. Its translation: CASSAVDRGHTEAFF.

The J gene is TRBJ2-3, the V gene TRBV20-1; 10 nucleotides match TRBD2. The CDR3 runs 17 residues. The germline V gene encodes CDR1 DFQATT and CDR2 SNEGSKA (reference sequence). V lost 3 bases, J lost 2 bases, and 11 bases stayed unmatched. CDR3 sequence: CSASSTSGFLYTDTQYF. The CDR3 DNA follows: TGCAGTGCTAGTTCGACTAGCGGGTTCCTCTACACAGATACGCAGTATTTT.

The J gene is TRBJ1-1, the V gene TRBV12-5; D gene uncertain. Trimming took 1 base from V and 8 from J, leaving 8 bases between them. Germline CDR1 LGHNT, CDR2 FRNRAP. The CDR3 sequence is 12 residues long. CDR3 coding DNA: TGTGCTAGTGGTTTGGCCCTATCCGAAGCTTTCTTT. Its translation: CASGLALSEAFF.

This clonotype appeared a few times. One junction end disagrees with the germline gene, perhaps due to a read error. The chain couples TRBV9 to TRBJ2-7; D may be TRBD2 (6 bases). Germline V lookup: CDR1 SGDLS, CDR2 YYNGEE. This CDR3 is built from 13 residues. The CDR3 sequence is CASSVVSGRDLDF. The CDR3 DNA reads TGTGCCAGCAGCGTAGTTTCCGGGAGAGACTTGGACTTC.

This clonotype was counted only a few times. The chain uses TRBV5-5 and TRBJ2-3; TRBD2 agrees at 7 bases. Germline loops: CDR1 SGHKS, CDR2 YYEKEE (reference sequence). The CDR3 contains 15 residues. V lost 4 bases to trimming and J lost 3 bases; unmatched junction nucleotides: 8. The DNA of the CDR3 is TGTGCCAGCAGCCCGCGGGAGTCGATTACAGATACGCAGTATTTT. Translation gives CASSPRESITDTQYF.

J is TRBJ2-7 and V is TRBV27; D possibly matches TRBD1 or TRBD2 (5 bases each). V dropped 0 bases and J dropped 4 bases, with 19 bases sitting between them. Per the germline V gene, CDR1 is MNHEY and CDR2 is SMNVEV (reference sequence). This CDR3 is 17 amino acids long. This CDR3 is CASSLSARAGGLYEQYF. The DNA of the CDR3 is TGTGCCAGCAGTTTATCGGCTCGCGCTGGGGGATTATACGAGCAGTACTTC.

A few counts support this clonotype. The rearrangement joins TRBV5-1 to TRBJ2-3; 10 nucleotides agree with TRBD1. The trim removed 2 bases at V and 2 bases at J, leaving 5 bases unmatched. The CDR3 is 16 amino acids. The V gene's germline CDR1 is SGHRS and CDR2 YFSETQ. The CDR3 region has the DNA TGCGCCAGCAGCTTATCGACAGGGGGCCTCACAGATACGCAGTATTTT. This codes for CASSLSTGGLTDTQYF.

This clonotype was seen only a few times. The chain uses TRBV5-6 and TRBJ2-1, with a weak D call TRBD2 (6 bases). CDR3 length: 12 amino acids. V shed 0 bases and J shed 13 bases, with 11 bases lying between them. Germline CDR1 and CDR2: SGHDT and YYEEEE. This CDR3 is CASSLVRGAQFF. CDR3 in DNA: TGTGCCAGCAGCTTGGTCCGCGGGGCACAGTTCTTC.

CDR3: CASSLSQSSYNSPLHF. The CDR3, as DNA: TGTGCCAGCAGTTTATCACAGAGCTCCTATAATTCACCCCTCCACTTT. The genes are TRBV12-3 or TRBV12-4 and TRBJ1-6; D gene uncertain. The V end was cut by 2 bases, the J end by 0 bases, with 8 bases between. This CDR3 has 16 amino acids.

The CDR3 sequence is CASSLLLSTDTQYF. CDR3 in DNA: TGTGCCAGCAGTTTATTACTCTCCACAGATACGCAGTATTTT. The chain is built from TRBV27 and TRBJ2-3; D is unclear. V lost 1 base, J lost 2 bases, and 7 bases lay in between. Germline-derived CDR1 and CDR2 are MNHEY and SMNVEV (reference sequence). The CDR3 length is 14 residues.

This chain uses TRBV20-1 with TRBJ1-2, with TRBD1 matching over 7 bases. The germline V gene has CDR1 DFQATT and CDR2 SNEGSKA (reference sequence). The CDR3 has 14 amino acids. After removal of 0 bases from V and 3 bases from J, the junction contained 4 bases not matched to a gene. CDR3 sequence reads: CSARDGDSYYGYTF. The CDR3 DNA sequence: TGCAGTGCTAGAGATGGGGACAGTTACTATGGCTACACCTTC.

V gene TRBV12-3 or TRBV12-4 combines with J gene TRBJ1-1, with D unclear. Between the trimmed V and J ends, which lost 0 bases and 5 bases, there was a span of 7 bases. This CDR3 has 13 amino acids. CDR3 residues: CASSLAEGTEAFF. As DNA, the CDR3 is TGTGCCAGCAGTTTAGCGGAGGGAACTGAAGCTTTCTTT.

The V call is TRBV13, the J call TRBJ1-4; maybe TRBD1 (5 bases). The V end lost 5 bases, the J end lost 10 bases, and 11 bases lay between the germline ends. CDR3 length equals 12 residues. Germline values: CDR1 PRHDT, CDR2 FYEKMQ (reference sequence). CDR3 DNA: TGTGCCAGCAGCGCCGGGAGGGGAAAACTGTTTTTT. This codes for CASSAGRGKLFF.

This clonotype was seen only a few times. The gene calls are TRBV6-2 or TRBV6-3 and TRBJ2-5; perhaps D is TRBD1 or TRBD2 (5 bases each). V shed 5 bases and J shed 10 bases, with 17 bases lying between them. The germline V gene encodes CDR1 MNHEY and CDR2 SVGEGT. This CDR3 region has 13 residues. This CDR3 reads CASSHGNPQGQYF. The CDR3 DNA reads TGTGCCAGCAGTCACGGGAACCCCCAGGGCCAGTACTTC.

The J gene is TRBJ2-1, the V gene TRBV5-5; 11 bases match TRBD2. After removal of 0 bases from V and 6 bases from J, the junction contained 5 bases not matched to a gene. Germline V gene lookup returns CDR1 SGHKS and CDR2 YYEKEE (reference sequence). The CDR3 covers 16 residues. The CDR3 DNA sequence: TGTGCCAGCAGCTTGGAACTAGCGGGGGTAGCCAATGAGCAGTTCTTC. Protein product: CASSLELAGVANEQFF.

The J gene is TRBJ1-3, the V gene TRBV15; D unclear. Germline-derived CDR1 and CDR2 are LNHNV and YYDKDF (reference sequence). The CDR3 runs 14 residues. Between the trimmed V and J ends, which lost 5 bases and 1 base, there was a span of 9 bases. CDR3 amino acids: CATSEWGSGNTIYF. In DNA form, the CDR3 reads TGTGCCACCAGCGAGTGGGGTTCTGGAAACACCATATATTTT. Using reference TRBV15 and TRBJ1-3 for the parts outside the CDR3, the full variable domain is DAMVIQNPRYQVTQFGKPVTLSCSQTLNHNVMYWYQQKSSQAPKLLFHYYDKDFNNEADTPDNFQSRRPNTSFCFLDIRSPGLGDTAMYLCATSEWGSGNTIYFGEGSWLTVV.

The rearrangement links TRBV9 to TRBJ1-5; D not certain. V lost 1 base to trimming and J lost 0 bases, with 2 bases between them. The CDR3 runs 13 residues. From germline, CDR1 is SGDLS and CDR2 YYNGEE. The CDR3 region has the DNA TGTGCCAGCAGCGTAACTAGCAATCAGCCCCAGCATTTT. It codes for CASSVTSNQPQHF.

The chain combines TRBV20-1 with TRBJ2-7; the match to TRBD2 covers 8 bases. The CDR3 runs 14 residues. Germline trimming cut 0 bases from V and 4 bases from J; bases unmatched to any gene: 5. Germline V gene data show CDR1 as DFQATT and CDR2 as SNEGSKA (reference sequence). The CDR3 DNA sequence: TGCAGTGCTAGAGATCAGCGGGAGCCATACGAGCAGTACTTC. This codes for CSARDQREPYEQYF.

This clonotype was seen only a few times. The chain has TRBV7-6 and TRBJ2-2, with TRBD1 identical over 10 bases. Germline trimming cut 5 bases from V and 7 bases from J; bases unmatched to any gene: 7. This CDR3 contains 15 residues. The germline V gene encodes CDR1 SGHVS and CDR2 FNYEAQ. In nucleotides, the CDR3 is TGTGCCAGCAGCCCCGGGACAGGGGCCGTCGGGGAGCTGTTTTTT. Translating it yields CASSPGTGAVGELFF.

This clonotype occurred a few times. The chain uses TRBV7-9 and TRBJ1-1; possibly TRBD1 for D (5 bases). Germline lookup yields CDR1 SEHNR and CDR2 FQNEAQ (reference sequence). This CDR3 region has 12 residues. V was trimmed by 3 bases and J by 6 bases, leaving 8 bases between them. The DNA of the CDR3 is TGTGCCAGCAGCTTCCAGGGCGCTGAAGCTTTCTTT. Amino acid sequence: CASSFQGAEAFF.

The chain joins TRBV12-3 or TRBV12-4 to TRBJ2-1; D uncertain. This CDR3 comprises 12 residues. The V end lost 5 bases, the J end lost 6 bases, and 8 bases lay between the germline ends. The CDR3 is CASSVTRNEQFF. As DNA, the CDR3 is TGTGCCAGCAGTGTAACTCGCAATGAGCAGTTCTTC.

The chain couples TRBV14 to TRBJ1-2, with TRBD1 identical over 7 bases. In germline, CDR1 is SGHDN, CDR2 FVKESK. V shed 1 base, J shed 4 bases, and the junction held 18 bases outside the gene matches. The CDR3 sequence is 19 residues long. CDR3 region: CASSQGTGTAITLTYGYTF. In nucleotides, the CDR3 is TGTGCCAGCAGCCAAGGGACCGGGACAGCGATAACACTAACCTATGGCTACACCTTC.

The chain recombines TRBV5-5 with TRBJ1-2; D unresolved. The CDR3 covers 15 residues. V gave up 4 bases and J gave up 4 bases, with 17 bases separating them. Germline V gene sequence: CDR1 SGHKS, CDR2 YYEKEE (reference sequence). The CDR3 spells CASSDPYGSSYGYTF. CDR3 DNA: TGTGCCAGCAGCGACCCGTACGGATCCTCCTATGGCTACACCTTC.

This clonotype was counted a few times. The CDR3 sequence: CAIPRTSGGEVETQYF. DNA of the CDR3: TGTGCCATACCCCGGACTAGCGGGGGAGAGGTAGAGACCCAGTACTTC. The chain couples TRBV7-2 to TRBJ2-5; 13 bases line up with TRBD2. Germline-derived CDR1 and CDR2 are SGHTA and FQGNSA. After removal of 10 bases from V and 4 bases from J, the junction contained 12 bases not matched to a gene. This CDR3 has 16 residues.

This sequence joins TRBV20-1 and TRBJ1-1; TRBD1 matches 7 bases. The germline CDR1 and CDR2 sequences are DFQATT and SNEGSKA (reference sequence). This CDR3 contains 12 residues. V was clipped by 4 bases and J by 6 bases; unmatched bases: 5. CDR3 in amino acids: CSANRGGSEAFF. The CDR3 DNA reads TGCAGTGCTAACAGGGGTGGTTCTGAAGCTTTCTTT.

This clonotype has a handful of counts. The chain has TRBV5-1 and TRBJ1-2; 7 nucleotides agree with TRBD1. CDR1 SGHRS and CDR2 YFSETQ come from the germline V gene. The CDR3 has 14 amino acids. After removal of 4 bases from V and 2 bases from J, the junction contained 5 bases not matched to a gene. The CDR3 coding sequence is TGCGCCAGCAGCGCCCGGGACAGAAACTATGGCTACACCTTC. This translates into CASSARDRNYGYTF. The full variable domain, its missing parts supplied by reference TRBV5-1 and TRBJ1-2, is KAGVTQTPRYLIKTRGQQVTLSCSPISGHRSVSWYQQTPGQGLQFLFEYFSETQRNKGNFPGRFSGRQFSNSRSEMNVSTLELGDSALYLCASSARDRNYGYTFGSGTRLTVV.